Listed here is a single T cell receptor beta chain. Its antigen remains unidentified. The data were taken from a study of monozygotic twins with inflammatory bowel disease. Study-wide findings and caveats: Backing was not found for a single strong signal or clonotype associated with IBD.

TCRdb re-analyzed the 5' RACE reads; it lists each CDR3 protein once, without DNA. Its table records 300,000 to 350,000 distinct CDR3 sequences. Each donor gave about 2.5 ml of peripheral blood. The CDR3 loop spans 15 amino acids. Germline values: CDR1 DFQATT, CDR2 SNEGSKA (reference sequence). The V gene is TRBV20-1, the J gene TRBJ2-5; TCRdb proposes TRBD1, but this gene call is untestable without DNA. The receptor was derived from a human donor with ulcerative colitis or Crohn's disease, or a healthy co-twin of an affected twin (not recorded which). Input material: blood. CDR3 residues: CSANPPGQDSGTQYF.